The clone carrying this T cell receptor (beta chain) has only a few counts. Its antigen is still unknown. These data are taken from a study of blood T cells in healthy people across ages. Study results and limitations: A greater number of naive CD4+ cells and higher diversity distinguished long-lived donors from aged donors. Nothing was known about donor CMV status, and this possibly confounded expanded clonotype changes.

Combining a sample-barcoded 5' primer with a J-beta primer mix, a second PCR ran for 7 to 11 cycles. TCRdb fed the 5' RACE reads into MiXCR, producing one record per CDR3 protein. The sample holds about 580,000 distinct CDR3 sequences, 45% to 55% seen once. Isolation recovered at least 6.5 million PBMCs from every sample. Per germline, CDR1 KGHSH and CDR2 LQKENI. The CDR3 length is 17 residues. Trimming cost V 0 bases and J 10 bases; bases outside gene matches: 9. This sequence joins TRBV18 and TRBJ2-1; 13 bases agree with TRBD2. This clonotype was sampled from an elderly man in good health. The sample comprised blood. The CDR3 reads CASSPPISLAGGREQFF. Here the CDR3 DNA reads TGTGCCAGCTCACCACCGATCTCACTAGCGGGAGGGAGAGAGCAGTTCTTC. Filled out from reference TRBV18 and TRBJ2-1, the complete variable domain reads NAGVMQNPRHLVRRRGQEARLRCSPMKGHSHVYWYRQLPEEGLKFMVYLQKENIIDESGMPKERFSAEFPKEGPSILRIQQVVRGDSAAYFCASSPPISLAGGREQFFGPGTRLTVL.